The 24 T cell receptor beta chains given below trace back to one sample, sequenced in a study of T cell repertoires in MIS-A myocarditis (dated by TCRdb to between 2021 and 2023). The library was prepared using the immunoSEQ multiplex PCR assay. TCRdb obtained this table from immuneACCESS and retained in-frame rearrangements with V and J assigned. These tables miss some clones; where compared with another copy, unresolved V genes account for less than half of the shortfall, and the remainder is unexplained. This sample comprises 10,000 to 12,000 clones, about 80% of them detected only once. Approximately 28% of the sample is in the top ten clones. The sequencing sample was made of right ventricle heart tissue obtained at autopsy. Sample cell subset or site, as interpreted from the label and publication: cardiac tissue sample (left or right ventricle, interventricular septum, or pericardium). The receptors stem from a man in his late teens or twenties with fulminant myocarditis from multisystem inflammatory syndrome in adults (MIS-A) after COVID-19.

The chain links TRBV11-2 to TRBJ1-1, with 7 bases identical to TRBD1. From germline, CDR1 is SGHAT and CDR2 FQNNGV. CDR3 length: 16 residues. The V and J ends lost 6 bases and 0 bases, in that order; junction bases with no gene match: 10. CDR3 nucleotide sequence: TGTGCCAGCAGTCGCGGGGGGACAGTCATGAACACTGAAGCTTTCTTT. This gives the protein CASSRGGTVMNTEAFF. The full variable domain, its missing parts supplied by reference TRBV11-2 and TRBJ1-1, is EAGVAQSPRYKIIEKRQSVAFWCNPISGHATLYWYQQILGQGPKLLIQFQNNGVVDDSQLPKDRFSAERLKGVDSTLKIQPAKLEDSAVYLCASSRGGTVMNTEAFFGQGTRLTVV.

The rearrangement joins TRBV30 to TRBJ2-2; no clear D. Germline lookup yields CDR1 GTSNPN and CDR2 SVGIG (reference sequence). The CDR3 contains 13 residues. Trimming removed 4 bases from V and 2 bases from J, with 8 bases in between. CDR3: CAWMPFNTGELFF. Written as DNA, the CDR3 is TGTGCCTGGATGCCCTTCAACACCGGGGAGCTGTTTTTT.

The V gene is TRBV27, the J gene TRBJ2-1; TRBD1 matches at 7 bases. Per germline, CDR1 MNHEY and CDR2 SMNVEV (reference sequence). The CDR3 runs 16 residues. The trim removed 3 bases at V and 5 bases at J, leaving 10 bases unmatched. The CDR3 bases are TGTGCCAGCAGTTTTGTGGGGACAGCCGTAGACAATGAGCAGTTCTTC. This translates into CASSFVGTAVDNEQFF.

The rearrangement links TRBV11-2 to TRBJ1-1, with D maybe TRBD1 (6 bases). This CDR3 is 15 amino acids long. Germline values: CDR1 SGHAT, CDR2 FQNNGV. V lost 3 bases, J lost 8 bases, and 19 bases lay in between. This chain's CDR3 is CASSFSTSGGTEAFF. In DNA, the CDR3 is TGTGCCAGCAGCTTTTCAACTTCCGGCGGGACAGAAGCTTTCTTT. The full variable domain, with the rest looked up from reference TRBV11-2 and TRBJ1-1, is EAGVAQSPRYKIIEKRQSVAFWCNPISGHATLYWYQQILGQGPKLLIQFQNNGVVDDSQLPKDRFSAERLKGVDSTLKIQPAKLEDSAVYLCASSFSTSGGTEAFFGQGTRLTVV.

This clone was counted only a few times. CDR3 nucleotide sequence: TGTGCCAGCTCCGGGACAGGGGGCGGAAACACCATATATTTT. It yields the protein CASSGTGGGNTIYF. The chain uses TRBV6-5 and TRBJ1-3; the match to TRBD1 covers 12 bases. CDR3 size: 14 residues. The V gene's germline CDR1 is MNHEY and CDR2 SVGAGI. The trim removed 8 bases at V and 4 bases at J, leaving 3 bases unmatched.

V and J are TRBV28 and TRBJ2-7, with D perhaps matching TRBD2 (5 bases). V lost 1 base and J lost 5, with 15 bases in between. CDR1 is MDHEN and CDR2 is SYDVKM in the germline V gene. This CDR3 spans 15 amino acids. The CDR3 region is CASSLFAGPFHEQYF. In nucleotides, the CDR3 is TGTGCCAGCAGTTTATTCGCGGGTCCCTTCCACGAGCAGTACTTC.

This chain connects TRBV9 to TRBJ2-5; 11 bases align to TRBD1. This CDR3 comprises 17 residues. V lost 3 bases, J lost 2 bases, and 9 bases stayed unmatched. Germline loops: CDR1 SGDLS, CDR2 YYNGEE. The CDR3, as DNA: TGTGCCAGCAGCGCCTGGACAGGGGGCCCAGTTCAAGAGACCCAGTACTTC. Amino acids: CASSAWTGGPVQETQYF.

The CDR3: CASRLLGTGELFF. The CDR3, as DNA: TGTGCCAGCAGGTTACTTGGCACCGGGGAGCTGTTTTTT. This rearrangement joins TRBV6-5 to TRBJ2-2, with D hard to call. Between the trimmed V and J ends, which lost 6 bases and 4 bases, there was a span of 9 bases. The V gene's germline CDR1 is MNHEY and CDR2 SVGAGI. This CDR3 contains 13 residues.

The chain recombines TRBV6-6 with TRBJ2-2, with D perhaps TRBD1 (5 bases). Germline-derived CDR1 and CDR2 are MNHNY and SVGAGI (reference sequence). V was shortened by 0 bases and J by 1 base, with 9 bases between the two germline ends. This CDR3 has 16 amino acids. CDR3 region: CASSYSVTGNTGELFF. In DNA form, the CDR3 reads TGTGCCAGCAGTTACTCGGTAACAGGGAACACCGGGGAGCTGTTTTTT.

This sequence joins TRBV5-1 and TRBJ2-5; D possibly corresponds to TRBD1 (6 bases). The length of the CDR3 is 13 residues. Germline assignment: CDR1 SGHRS and CDR2 YFSETQ. Between the trimmed V and J ends, which lost 5 bases and 5 bases, there was a span of 13 bases. CDR3 in DNA: TGCGCCAGCAGGATACAGGGTTTCGAGACCCAGTACTTC. This sequence encodes CASRIQGFETQYF.

This sequence joins TRBV10-2 and TRBJ1-5; D remains ambiguous. V lost 0 bases, J lost 7 bases, and 10 bases lay in between. The length of the CDR3 is 14 residues. Germline values: CDR1 WSHSY, CDR2 SAAADI. For the CDR3, the DNA is TGCGCCAGCAGTGAGTCCCGGGTAAGGCAGCCCCAGCATTTT. Residues: CASSESRVRQPQHF.

This clone occurred once. This rearrangement joins TRBV7-3 to TRBJ2-2; D possibly uses TRBD1 or TRBD2 (5 bases each). The CDR3 has 16 amino acids. The V end was cut by 5 bases, the J end by 5 bases, with 18 bases between. Germline V gene data show CDR1 as SGHTA and CDR2 as FQGTGA. The CDR3 DNA sequence: TGTGCCAGCAGCGCCGGGGCCGCTCCCGGGACCGGGGAGCTGTTTTTT. Encoded protein: CASSAGAAPGTGELFF.

This clone was observed a single time. CDR3 sequence reads: CASSIVKTGDQPQHF. The CDR3 DNA follows: TGTGCCAGTAGTATAGTTAAGACAGGGGATCAGCCCCAGCATTTT. The chain uses TRBV19 and TRBJ1-5; 8 nucleotides match TRBD1. The ends lost 1 base at V and 5 bases at J; junction bases unmatched: 4. The germline V gene has CDR1 LNHDA and CDR2 SQIVND (reference sequence). This CDR3 has 15 amino acids.

The chain joins TRBV19 to TRBJ2-2; D is undetermined. V lost 2 bases, J lost 1 base, and 11 bases lay in between. This CDR3 has 16 amino acids. CDR1 is LNHDA, CDR2 SQIVND, per germline (reference sequence). CDR3 protein: CASSIIVSQNTGELFF. CDR3 nucleotides: TGTGCCAGTAGTATAATTGTGTCCCAGAACACCGGGGAGCTGTTTTTT.

This sequence joins TRBV7-9 and TRBJ2-5; 10 bases map to TRBD2. The V and J ends lost 4 bases and 4 bases, in that order; junction bases with no gene match: 18. The germline CDR1 and CDR2 sequences are SEHNR and FQNEAQ (reference sequence). The CDR3 loop spans 19 amino acids. The CDR3 is CASSSRRAVAGGSGETQYF. The CDR3 DNA follows: TGTGCCAGCAGCTCTCGACGAGCGGTAGCGGGAGGTAGTGGAGAGACCCAGTACTTC. The full variable domain, its missing parts supplied by reference TRBV7-9 and TRBJ2-5, is DTGVSQNPRHKITKRGQNVTFRCDPISEHNRLYWYRQTLGQGPEFLTYFQNEAQLEKSRLLSDRFSAERPKGSFSTLEIQRTEQGDSAMYLCASSSRRAVAGGSGETQYFGPGTRLLVL.

V and J are TRBV7-9 and TRBJ1-2; no clear D. Trimming took off 2 bases at V and 6 bases at J, with 10 bases between the two ends. CDR1 is SEHNR, CDR2 FQNEAQ, per germline (reference sequence). CDR3 length: 13 residues. The CDR3 is CASSLFSGDGYTF. The CDR3 DNA reads TGTGCCAGCAGCTTATTCTCGGGTGATGGCTACACCTTC. Full variable domain (outside the CDR3, taken from reference TRBV7-9 and TRBJ1-2): DTGVSQNPRHKITKRGQNVTFRCDPISEHNRLYWYRQTLGQGPEFLTYFQNEAQLEKSRLLSDRFSAERPKGSFSTLEIQRTEQGDSAMYLCASSLFSGDGYTFGSGTRLTVV.

This chain's CDR3 is CASSQVGGRKTDTQYF. DNA of the CDR3: TGCGCCAGCAGCCAAGTGGGCGGACGGAAGACAGATACGCAGTATTTT. This chain connects TRBV4-3 to TRBJ2-3, with D uncertain. The V end lost 1 base, the J end lost 3 bases, and 14 bases lay between the germline ends. Germline values: CDR1 LGHNA, CDR2 YSLEER. This CDR3 contains 16 residues.

This clone was found a few times. The rearrangement joins TRBV5-1 to TRBJ1-1, with D uncertain. V was trimmed by 1 base and J by 1 base, leaving 8 bases between them. This CDR3 contains 14 residues. Germline CDR1 SGHRS, CDR2 YFSETQ. DNA for the CDR3: TGCGCCAGCAGCTTGATGCCCCAGAACACTGAAGCTTTCTTT. Encoded protein: CASSLMPQNTEAFF. The full variable domain, rest sourced from reference TRBV5-1 and TRBJ1-1, is KAGVTQTPRYLIKTRGQQVTLSCSPISGHRSVSWYQQTPGQGLQFLFEYFSETQRNKGNFPGRFSGRQFSNSRSEMNVSTLELGDSALYLCASSLMPQNTEAFFGQGTRLTVV.

J is TRBJ2-1 and V is TRBV4-3; 10 bases line up with TRBD2. After removal of 1 base from V and 1 base from J, the junction contained 7 bases not matched to a gene. Germline CDR1 reads LGHNA; CDR2 reads YSLEER. This CDR3 spans 18 amino acids. CDR3 sequence (DNA): TGCGCCAGCAGCCAAGGCACTAGCGGGGCCATTTCCTACAATGAGCAGTTCTTC. Translating it yields CASSQGTSGAISYNEQFF.

The CDR3 region is CASSLQGYEQYF. As DNA, the CDR3 is TGTGCCAGCAGTCTACAGGGTTACGAGCAGTACTTC. The rearrangement uses TRBV25-1 and TRBJ2-7; maybe TRBD1 (6 bases). Germline V gene data show CDR1 as MGHDK and CDR2 as SYGVNS. Trimming pared 5 bases from V and 4 bases from J, leaving 9 bases between. The CDR3 has 12 amino acids.

The chain links TRBV28 to TRBJ1-5; maybe TRBD1 (6 bases). The ends were cut back, 10 bases at V and 3 bases at J, with 10 bases in the middle. CDR3 length: 12 amino acids. Germline CDR1 reads MDHEN; CDR2 reads SYDVKM. In DNA, the CDR3 is TGTGCCATCAGGGGCCCCAATCAGCCCCAGCATTTT. Its protein is CAIRGPNQPQHF.

The chain has TRBV30 and TRBJ1-1; D unresolved. The CDR3 consists of 11 residues. V dropped 2 bases and J dropped 7 bases, with 8 bases sitting between them. The germline V gene has CDR1 GTSNPN and CDR2 SVGIG (reference sequence). CDR3 in DNA: TGTGCCTGGAGTTGGGCAAATGAAGCTTTCTTT. It encodes CAWSWANEAFF.

This clone is deemed medium-sized. The chain has TRBV24-1 and TRBJ2-2; 13 positions match TRBD2. V was pared by 0 bases and J by 3 bases, with 6 bases of the junction left unmatched. Per germline, CDR1 KGHDR and CDR2 SFDVKD. The CDR3 consists of 19 residues. The CDR3 here is CATSDLDRTSGSDTGELFF. CDR3 coding DNA: TGTGCCACCAGTGATTTGGATCGGACTAGCGGGAGTGACACCGGGGAGCTGTTTTTT.

The chain couples TRBV19 to TRBJ1-1, with D hard to call. CDR3 length: 14 amino acids. From germline, CDR1 is LNHDA and CDR2 SQIVND (reference sequence). V shed 5 bases and J shed 9 bases, with 19 bases lying between them. As DNA, the CDR3 is TGTGCCAGTAGTTCTCAGCCGACTTGGTCGCAAGCTTTCTTT. Its protein is CASSSQPTWSQAFF. Filled out from reference TRBV19 and TRBJ1-1, the complete variable domain reads DGGITQSPKYLFRKEGQNVTLSCEQNLNHDAMYWYRQDPGQGLRLIYYSQIVNDFQKGDIAEGYSVSREKKESFPLTVTSAQKNPTAFYLCASSSQPTWSQAFFGQGTRLTVV.